This T cell receptor (beta chain) was recorded in a study of T-cell reconstitution after alpha-beta-depleted transplantation in children. The CDR3 totals 15 residues. The germline CDR1 and CDR2 sequences are SGHRS and YFSETQ. Unmatched junction bases numbered 9, after V lost 2 bases and J lost 8 bases. The authors prepared the TCRbeta library with unique molecular identifiers. TCRdb analysed the PCR reads with MiXCR anew, one entry per CDR3 protein. The sample holds some 640,000 distinct CDR3 sequences; 15% to 20% are singletons and the top ten take over 0.95%. Sequencing used PBMCs from the stem cell graft donor, obtained from the stem cell graft. The chain combines TRBV5-1 with TRBJ1-2, with 10 nucleotides matching TRBD1. The receptor was isolated from a human donor who donated a stem cell graft to a child with acute myeloid leukemia. This chain's CDR3 is CASSFPGTGDEGYTF. As DNA, the CDR3 is TGCGCCAGCAGCTTTCCTGGGACAGGGGACGAAGGCTACACCTTC.